This T cell receptor beta chain was identified during a study of T-cell memory formation after mild COVID-19. Overall study: TCR clusters showed largely donor specificity.

One entry per CDR3 protein, called by TCRdb with MiXCR from the 5' RACE reads. The sample records 280,000 or so distinct CDR3 sequences, around 17% being singletons. This clonotype was seen a handful of times. The antigen remains undetermined. The ends lost 6 bases at V and 4 bases at J; junction bases unmatched: 8. From germline, CDR1 is MNHEY and CDR2 SVGAGI. This CDR3 is built from 14 residues. General study findings and limits: Researchers found some responding clones in pre-infection memory, a sign that cross-reactive memory joined. Whether day 37 second-wave clones are SARS-CoV-2-specific was not confirmed. Contracting CD4+ clones lay largely in CM and EM, with CD8+ ones residing in EMRA.

Sequencing was done on a sample of PBMCs or a T cell subset sorted from them (not recorded which). The sequence came from a man between 18 and 35 years old who had mild COVID-19 (a few samples of this study predate the infection). Cell type and time point are not known. The chain couples TRBV6-5 to TRBJ1-1; 7 bases map to TRBD1. Here the CDR3 reads CASSFRQGGTEAFF. In DNA, the CDR3 is TGTGCCAGCAGCTTTAGACAGGGAGGCACTGAAGCTTTCTTT.